These 24 T cell receptor beta chains came from one sample sequenced in a study of tumor-infiltrating lymphocytes in glioblastoma multiforme. Three nested ARM-PCR rounds with V-beta and C-beta primers built TCRB libraries. Using its own MiXCR run on the multiplex PCR reads, TCRdb lists one record per CDR3 protein. The table shows fewer than 25,000 distinct CDR3 sequences, with 65% to 75% occurring only once. Sequenced: peripheral blood. These receptors originate from a male donor with glioblastoma.

A note on this clonotype: The conserved phenylalanine or tryptophan normally closing the CDR3 is absent here, so this likely arose from a read error. The V gene is TRBV29-1, the J gene TRBJ2-6; the D is unclear. Germline V gene sequence: CDR1 SQVTM, CDR2 ANQGSEA. The length of the CDR3 is 13 residues. CDR3 protein: CSVGSGWASVLTL. CDR3 in DNA: TGCAGCGTTGGGTCAGGTTGGGCCAGCGTCCTGACTTTG.

This clonotype was found once. Mismatch with germline at one junction end may stem from a read error. This chain joins TRBV11-2 and TRBJ1-2; 7 bases align to TRBD1. The CDR3 contains 17 residues. Germline V gene sequence: CDR1 SGHAT, CDR2 FQNNGV. The CDR3 protein is CASSLAIGQATIYGYTF. CDR3 DNA: TGTGCCAGCAGTTTAGCCATTGGACAGGCTACTATCTACGGCTACACCTTC.

The chain is built from TRBV11-2 and TRBJ2-2; unclear D gene. Germline V gives CDR1 SGHAT, CDR2 FQNNGV. V was trimmed by 6 bases and J by 6 bases, leaving 11 bases between them. The CDR3 contains 13 residues. CDR3 sequence: CASSLKVAGELFF. CDR3 sequence (DNA): TGTGCCAGCAGTCTAAAAGTGGCCGGGGAGCTGTTTTTT. Filled out from reference TRBV11-2 and TRBJ2-2, the complete variable domain reads EAGVAQSPRYKIIEKRQSVAFWCNPISGHATLYWYQQILGQGPKLLIQFQNNGVVDDSQLPKDRFSAERLKGVDSTLKIQPAKLEDSAVYLCASSLKVAGELFFGEGSRLTVL.

This clonotype was seen a few times. This sequence joins TRBV29-1 and TRBJ2-1; D is unclear. CDR3 length equals 15 residues. Per germline, CDR1 SQVTM and CDR2 ANQGSEA. The V end was cut by 6 bases, the J end by 6 bases, with 21 bases between. The CDR3 region has the DNA TGCAGCGTCGAGCCGGGCCCCGAGACCTCCAATGAGCAGTTCTTC. Its protein product is CSVEPGPETSNEQFF.

This chain links TRBV5-4 with TRBJ2-5; D call uncertain. The CDR3 length is 13 residues. From germline, CDR1 is SGHNT and CDR2 YYREEE (reference sequence). V was trimmed by 4 bases and J by 2 bases, leaving 9 bases between them. This CDR3 reads CASSRTDQETQYF. The DNA of the CDR3 is TGTGCCAGCAGCAGGACGGATCAAGAGACCCAGTACTTC.

The V and J genes are TRBV11-2 and TRBJ2-3; TRBD1 agrees at 10 bases. The J segment lost 6 bases and the V segment lost 5 bases, leaving 11 bases of the junction unmatched. Germline CDR1 reads SGHAT; CDR2 reads FQNNGV. CDR3 length: 16 residues. DNA of the CDR3: TGTGCCAGCAGCCCTGACGCCGACAGGGGGCGTGATACGCAGTATTTT. Translated, it gives CASSPDADRGRDTQYF.

The chain carries TRBV5-4 and TRBJ2-2, with 7 positions matching TRBD1. From germline, CDR1 is SGHNT and CDR2 YYREEE (reference sequence). The CDR3 consists of 14 residues. With 4 bases clipped from V and 4 bases from J, the junction kept 4 bases outside the gene matches. Written as DNA, the CDR3 is TGTGCCAGCAGCGATGGACAGGTCACCGGGGAGCTGTTTTTT. Translated, it gives CASSDGQVTGELFF.

For this clonotype: Mismatch with germline at one junction end may stem from a read error. The chain carries TRBV29-1 and TRBJ2-1; 12 bases map to TRBD2. The CDR3 contains 15 residues. The germline V gene has CDR1 SQVTM and CDR2 ANQGSEA. The CDR3 DNA reads as TGCAGCGTCGAACCGGGACTAGCGGGCGGGGGTGAGCACTTCTTC. The encoded protein is CSVEPGLAGGGEHFF.

This chain links TRBV6-2 or TRBV6-3 with TRBJ2-1; D possibly corresponds to TRBD2 (5 bases). The V end lost 10 bases, the J end lost 13 bases, and 23 bases lay between the germline ends. The CDR3 runs 13 residues. Germline V gives CDR1 MNHEY, CDR2 SVGEGT. DNA of the CDR3: TGTGCCATCATCTCCGGACTGACAATGAGTCAGTTCTTC. Its protein is CAIISGLTMSQFF.

This chain links TRBV11-2 with TRBJ2-7; TRBD2 agrees at 12 bases. TRBJ2-1 matches the DNA end more closely, so the J call is doubtful. Germline assignment: CDR1 SGHAT and CDR2 FQNNGV. The CDR3 covers 16 residues. The CDR3 sequence: CASSSFSLAGGYGQFF. DNA of the CDR3: TGTGCCAGCAGCTCCTTCTCACTAGCGGGAGGATACGGGCAGTTCTTC.

Notes on this clonotype: Mismatch with germline at one junction end may stem from a read error. The V call is TRBV29-1, the J call TRBJ2-1, with D tentatively TRBD1 (6 bases). The CDR3 runs to 15 residues. The V gene's germline CDR1 is SQVTM and CDR2 ANQGSEA. As DNA, the CDR3 is TGCAGCGTTTGGCTTGTTGGGGGCTCATACAATGAGCAGGTCTTC. It yields the protein CSVWLVGGSYNEQVF.

CDR3 sequence reads: CASSLLRRNQPQHF. The CDR3 DNA sequence: TGTGCCAGCAGCTTACTCCGACGCAATCAGCCCCAGCATTTT. The chain is built from TRBV11-3 and TRBJ1-5, with unresolved D. CDR1 SGHNT and CDR2 YENEEA come from the germline V gene. V lost 2 bases and J lost 2, with 7 bases in between. The CDR3 is 14 amino acids.

For this clonotype: Relative to the germline gene, one junction end is altered; a read error may explain this. The chain employs TRBV12-3 or TRBV12-4 and TRBJ1-2; 9 nucleotides match TRBD1. CDR3 size: 13 residues. The CDR3 region is CASSWDRADGYTF. The CDR3 DNA reads TGCGCCAGCAGTTGGGACAGGGCCGATGGCTACACCTTC.

Points on this clonotype: The junction differs from germline at one of its ends, possibly a read error. The chain is built from TRBV29-1 and TRBJ2-5; 14 bases fit TRBD2. The CDR3 is 18 residues long. From germline, CDR1 is SQVTM and CDR2 ANQGSEA. This CDR3 is CNVEDLGTSGRSAETQYF. CDR3 bases: TGCAACGTTGAAGATCTTGGGACTAGCGGGAGATCGGCAGAGACCCAGTACTTC.

V is TRBV27 and J is TRBJ2-2; D not certain. The CDR3 length is 13 residues. The V end lost 3 bases, the J end lost 1 base, and 3 bases lay between the germline ends. CDR1 and CDR2 from the germline V gene are MNHEY and SMNVEV (reference sequence). The CDR3 DNA sequence: TGTGCCAGCAGTTTTTGGAACACCGGGGAGCTGTTTTTT. Translating it yields CASSFWNTGELFF.

The rearrangement joins TRBV11-2 to TRBJ2-7, with 8 bases that match TRBD1. V shed 7 bases and J 8 bases; nucleotides not matched to a gene: 7. From germline, CDR1 is SGHAT and CDR2 FQNNGV. This CDR3 contains 12 residues. The CDR3 here is CASNDRGDQQYF. CDR3 sequence (DNA): TGTGCCAGCAACGACAGGGGAGACCAGCAGTACTTC.

Regarding this clonotype: Given a much more abundant clone one base away, this may be a read error. The chain carries TRBV10-3 and TRBJ2-5; D unclear. V shed 4 bases and J shed 5 bases, with 17 bases lying between them. The length of the CDR3 is 15 residues. Germline CDR1 reads ENHRY; CDR2 reads SYGVKD. This chain's CDR3 is CAISGLGGVQETQYF. The CDR3 coding sequence is TGTGCCATCAGTGGTTTAGGTGGAGTTCAGGAGACCCAGTACTTC.

This clonotype was recorded many times. This chain links TRBV29-1 with TRBJ1-3; no clear D gene. Germline V gene lookup returns CDR1 SQVTM and CDR2 ANQGSEA. This CDR3 is 13 amino acids long. Trimming stripped 3 bases from V and 3 bases from J, with 9 bases between. The CDR3 DNA follows: TGCAGCGTTGACAAGGGTGATGGAAACACCATATATTTT. Translating gives CSVDKGDGNTIYF. The full variable domain, with the rest looked up from reference TRBV29-1 and TRBJ1-3, is SAVISQKPSRDICQRGTSLTIQCQVDSQVTMMFWYRQQPGQSLTLIATANQGSEATYESGFVIDKFPISRPNLTFSTLTVSNMSPEDSSIYLCSVDKGDGNTIYFGEGSWLTVV.

The genes are TRBV29-1 and TRBJ1-1; D is unclear. CDR1 is SQVTM and CDR2 is ANQGSEA in the germline V gene. Trimming cost V 7 bases and J 3 bases, with 9 bases left between them. There are 11 residues in the CDR3. CDR3 coding DNA: TGCAGCGATTCCGGGGACACTGAAGCTTTCTTT. Protein: CSDSGDTEAFF.

The rearrangement links TRBV11-3 to TRBJ2-5, with 7 nucleotides matching TRBD2. Germline lookup yields CDR1 SGHNT and CDR2 YENEEA. The CDR3 is 15 amino acids. The trim removed 6 bases at V and 4 bases at J, leaving 11 bases unmatched. This CDR3 reads CASSTSGGRGETQYF. The DNA of the CDR3 is TGTGCCAGCAGTACCTCCGGCGGGAGAGGAGAGACCCAGTACTTC.

As concerns this clonotype: One base away lies a much larger clone, so this may be a sequencing read error. This chain uses TRBV11-1 with TRBJ1-1; 7 bases fit TRBD1. V dropped 5 bases and J dropped 0; count of bases not matched to a gene: 12. The CDR3 extends over 17 amino acids. Per the germline V gene, CDR1 is SGHAT and CDR2 is FQDESV (reference sequence). The CDR3 coding sequence is TGTGCCAGCAGCGTACGGGACAGAGGGTACATGAACACTGAAGCTTTCTTT. Its protein is CASSVRDRGYMNTEAFF.

As concerns this clonotype: Sequence at one end of the junction differs from germline and may be a read error. This chain uses TRBV6-1 with TRBJ2-7, with D perhaps matching TRBD1 (5 bases). This CDR3 is 12 amino acids long. Per germline, CDR1 MNHNS and CDR2 SASEGT. Here the CDR3 reads CACSARVNEQYF. The CDR3 DNA reads TGTGCCTGCAGCGCCAGGGTCAACGAGCAGTACTTC.

J is TRBJ2-3 and V is TRBV28; D is perhaps TRBD1 (5 bases). Germline V gives CDR1 MDHEN, CDR2 SYDVKM. V shed 3 bases and J shed 3 bases, with 10 bases lying between them. The CDR3 is 14 residues long. The DNA of the CDR3 is TGTGCCAGCAGTTTGGGGCAGGGAACAGATACGCAGTATTTT. This encodes CASSLGQGTDTQYF.

In regard to this clonotype: At one end, the junction sequence differs from germline, possibly due to a read error. The V gene is TRBV7-9, the J gene TRBJ2-2, with D perhaps TRBD2 (6 bases). The CDR3 length is 12 residues. From germline, CDR1 is SEHNR and CDR2 FQNEAQ (reference sequence). The CDR3 loop is CASRGGDGKLFF. In DNA form, the CDR3 reads TGTGCCAGTAGGGGCGGGGACGGGAAGCTGTTTTTT.